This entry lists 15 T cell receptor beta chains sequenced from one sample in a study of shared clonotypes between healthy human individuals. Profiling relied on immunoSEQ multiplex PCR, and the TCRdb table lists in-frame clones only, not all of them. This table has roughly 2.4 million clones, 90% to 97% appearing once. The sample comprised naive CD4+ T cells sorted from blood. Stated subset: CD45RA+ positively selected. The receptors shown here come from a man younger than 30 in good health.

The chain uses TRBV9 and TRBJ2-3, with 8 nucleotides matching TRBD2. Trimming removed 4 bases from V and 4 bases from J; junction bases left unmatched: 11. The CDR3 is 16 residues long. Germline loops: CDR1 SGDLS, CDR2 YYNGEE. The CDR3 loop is CASSPRVAGLADTQYF. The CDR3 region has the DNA TGTGCCAGCAGCCCCCGGGTAGCGGGACTCGCAGATACGCAGTATTTT. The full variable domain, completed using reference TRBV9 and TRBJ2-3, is DSGVTQTPKHLITATGQRVTLRCSPRSGDLSVYWYQQSLDQGLQFLIQYYNGEERAKGNILERFSAQQFPDLHSELNLSSLELGDSALYFCASSPRVAGLADTQYFGPGTRLTVL.

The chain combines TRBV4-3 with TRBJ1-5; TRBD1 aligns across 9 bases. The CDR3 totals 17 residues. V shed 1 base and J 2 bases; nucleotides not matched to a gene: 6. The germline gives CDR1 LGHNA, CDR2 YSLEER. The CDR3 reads CASSQGTGAGGNQPQHF. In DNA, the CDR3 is TGCGCCAGCAGCCAAGGGACAGGGGCTGGTGGCAATCAGCCCCAGCATTTT.

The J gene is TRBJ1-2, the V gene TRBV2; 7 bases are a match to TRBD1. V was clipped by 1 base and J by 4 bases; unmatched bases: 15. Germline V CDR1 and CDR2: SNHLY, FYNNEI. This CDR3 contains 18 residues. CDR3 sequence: CASSEEGFKGAVIYGYTF. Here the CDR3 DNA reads TGTGCCAGCAGTGAAGAAGGGTTTAAGGGGGCTGTGATCTATGGCTACACCTTC.

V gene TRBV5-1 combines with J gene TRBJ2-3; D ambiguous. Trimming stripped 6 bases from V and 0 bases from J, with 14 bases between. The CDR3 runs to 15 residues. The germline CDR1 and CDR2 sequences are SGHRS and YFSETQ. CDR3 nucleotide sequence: TGCGCCAGCAACGAACTGCCTTCTAGCACAGATACGCAGTATTTT. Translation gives CASNELPSSTDTQYF.

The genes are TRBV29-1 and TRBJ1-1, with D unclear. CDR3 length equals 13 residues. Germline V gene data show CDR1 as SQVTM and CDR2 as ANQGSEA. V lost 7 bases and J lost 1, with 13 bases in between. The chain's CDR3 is CSAERQQNTEAFF. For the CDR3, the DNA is TGCAGCGCCGAAAGGCAGCAGAACACTGAAGCTTTCTTT.

This chain's CDR3 is CASSFMRGGNYGYTF. CDR3 nucleotides: TGTGCCAGCAGCTTCATGAGAGGAGGCAACTATGGCTACACCTTC. The chain carries TRBV5-4 and TRBJ1-2, with unresolved D. Germline CDR1 SGHNT, CDR2 YYREEE (reference sequence). This CDR3 has 15 amino acids. Trimming removed 2 bases at V and 2 bases at J, with 13 bases between. Complete variable domain (other parts from reference TRBV5-4 and TRBJ1-2): ETGVTQSPTHLIKTRGQQVTLRCSSQSGHNTVSWYQQALGQGPQFIFQYYREEENGRGNFPPRFSGLQFPNYSSELNVNALELDDSALYLCASSFMRGGNYGYTFGSGTRLTVV.

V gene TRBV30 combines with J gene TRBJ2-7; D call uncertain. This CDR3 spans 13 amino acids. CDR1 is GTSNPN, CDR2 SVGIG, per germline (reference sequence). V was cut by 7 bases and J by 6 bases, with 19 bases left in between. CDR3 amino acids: CAYNGGKGLEQYF. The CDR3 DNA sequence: TGTGCCTACAACGGTGGGAAAGGGCTCGAGCAGTACTTC.

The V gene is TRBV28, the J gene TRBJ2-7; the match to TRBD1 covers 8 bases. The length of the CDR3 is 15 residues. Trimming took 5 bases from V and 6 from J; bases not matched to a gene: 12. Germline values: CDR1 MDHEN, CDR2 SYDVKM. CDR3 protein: CASSPPDREYAEQYF. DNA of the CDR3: TGTGCCAGCAGTCCTCCGGACAGGGAGTACGCCGAGCAGTACTTC. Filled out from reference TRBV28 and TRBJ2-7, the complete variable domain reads DVKVTQSSRYLVKRTGEKVFLECVQDMDHENMFWYRQDPGLGLRLIYFSYDVKMKEKGDIPEGYSVSREKKERFSLILESASTNQTSMYLCASSPPDREYAEQYFGPGTRLTVT.

This chain's CDR3 is CASSLSTLIAPGELFF. Here the CDR3 DNA reads TGCGCCAGCAGCTTGTCCACCCTAATCGCCCCCGGGGAGCTGTTTTTT. The chain links TRBV5-1 to TRBJ2-2; D call uncertain. The CDR3 has 16 amino acids. V gave up 1 base and J gave up 6 bases, with 16 bases separating them. Germline CDR1 reads SGHRS; CDR2 reads YFSETQ.

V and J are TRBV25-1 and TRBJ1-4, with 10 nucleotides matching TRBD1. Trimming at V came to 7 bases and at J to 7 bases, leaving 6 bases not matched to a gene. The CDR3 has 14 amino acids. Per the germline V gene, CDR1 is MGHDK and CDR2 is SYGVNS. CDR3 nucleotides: TGTGCCAGCACTTGGACAGGGGGTGTTGAAAAACTGTTTTTT. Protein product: CASTWTGGVEKLFF.

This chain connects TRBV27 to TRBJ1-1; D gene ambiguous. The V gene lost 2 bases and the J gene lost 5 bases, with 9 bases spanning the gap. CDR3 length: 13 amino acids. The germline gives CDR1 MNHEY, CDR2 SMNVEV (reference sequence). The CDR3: CASSLASRTEAFF. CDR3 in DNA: TGTGCCAGCAGTTTAGCCAGTAGGACTGAAGCTTTCTTT.

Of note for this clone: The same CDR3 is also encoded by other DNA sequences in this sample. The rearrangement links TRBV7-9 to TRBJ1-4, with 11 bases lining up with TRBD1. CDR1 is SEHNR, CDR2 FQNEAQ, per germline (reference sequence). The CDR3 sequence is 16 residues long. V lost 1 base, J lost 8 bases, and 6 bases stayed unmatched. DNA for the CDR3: TGTGCCAGCAGCTTAGGGCCGGGACAGGGGGGCGAAAAACTGTTTTTT. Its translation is CASSLGPGQGGEKLFF.

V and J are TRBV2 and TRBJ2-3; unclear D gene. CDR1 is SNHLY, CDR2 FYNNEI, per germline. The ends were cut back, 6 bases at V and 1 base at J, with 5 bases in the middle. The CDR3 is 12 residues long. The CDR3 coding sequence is TGTGCCAGCAGCTACCGCACAGATACGCAGTATTTT. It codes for CASSYRTDTQYF.

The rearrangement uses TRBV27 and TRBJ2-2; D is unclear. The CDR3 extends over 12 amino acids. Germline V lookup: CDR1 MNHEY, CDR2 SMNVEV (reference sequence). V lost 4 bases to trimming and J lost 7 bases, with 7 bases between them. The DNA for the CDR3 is TGTGCCAGCAGTTCTACAGTCGGGGAGCTGTTTTTT. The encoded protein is CASSSTVGELFF.

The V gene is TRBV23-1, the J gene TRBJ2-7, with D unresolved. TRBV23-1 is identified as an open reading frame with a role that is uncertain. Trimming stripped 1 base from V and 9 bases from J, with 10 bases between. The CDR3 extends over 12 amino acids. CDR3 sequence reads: CASSQYHHWQYF. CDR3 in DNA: TGCGCCAGCAGTCAATATCACCACTGGCAGTACTTC.